This T cell receptor (beta chain) was sequenced for a study of blood T cell repertoires in COVID-19. Study-wide context: Material from acute and convalescent COVID-19 was sourced from the United States, Italy and Spain.

Method: immunoSEQ multiplex PCR; TCRdb's copy keeps in-frame clones and lacks some. The table includes 150,000 to 200,000 clones, about nine tenths detected once. Germline CDR1 and CDR2: SGHRS and YFSETQ. The CDR3 runs 16 residues. Trimming removed 4 bases at V and 5 bases at J, with 19 bases between. The genes are TRBV5-1 and TRBJ2-4; possible D gene TRBD1, 5 bases. This TCR came from a man in his sixties with active or convalescent COVID-19. The sample consisted of peripheral blood. CDR3 nucleotide sequence: TGCGCCAGCAGCCTAGATTGGACCTTAGGGGAAAACATTCAGTACTTC. Residues: CASSLDWTLGENIQYF. The entire variable domain, with the rest obtained from reference TRBV5-1 and TRBJ2-4, is as follows: KAGVTQTPRYLIKTRGQQVTLSCSPISGHRSVSWYQQTPGQGLQFLFEYFSETQRNKGNFPGRFSGRQFSNSRSEMNVSTLELGDSALYLCASSLDWTLGENIQYFGAGTRLSVL.